This T cell receptor beta chain originates from a study of molecular identifiers for immune sequencing clone quantification. As for the study in general: Within a replicate experiment, RNA obtained from either about 21,000 or 97,000 naive CD8 cells was divided into five aliquots, and four of those aliquots were then sequenced. Regarding the study as a whole: Beyond 20 RNA copies, clones held over 97% of effector molecules, compared with under 1% in naive cells.

At least ten counts were recorded for this clonotype. Its antigen remains unknown. Construction of naive CD8 libraries employed about 18,000 to 1,100,000 sorted cells together with 10%, 30% or 50% RNA. Naive CD8 T cells were picked out by sorting for CD8+CD4-CCR7+CD45RA+. TCRdb itself ran the PCR reads through MiXCR, one entry per CDR3 protein. Of under 650,000 distinct CDR3 sequences in the sample, about 20% were seen once. The CDR3 covers 17 residues. V dropped 2 bases and J dropped 2; count of bases not matched to a gene: 8. Germline CDR1 SNHLY, CDR2 FYNNEI. The sequencing input was naive CD8+ T cells from blood, with Jurkat cell RNA spiked in. Subset indicated: FACS-sorted CD8+CD4-CCR7+CD45RA+ naive T cells. The TCR comes from a human donor in good health. Some libraries in this study had Jurkat cell RNA spiked in. The chain joins TRBV2 to TRBJ2-3; TRBD2 agrees at 9 bases. The CDR3 sequence: CASSETGSGGPTDTQYF. CDR3 nucleotides: TGTGCCAGCAGTGAAACGGGTAGCGGGGGACCCACAGATACGCAGTATTTT.